These 29 T cell receptor beta chains were all obtained from the same sample, sequenced in a study of shared clonotypes between healthy human individuals. Some clones are missing from TCRdb's copy, which holds only in-frame ones; the method was immunoSEQ multiplex PCR. The sample holds 900,000 to 1,200,000 clones, about 84% seen once. Sequencing was done on a sample of memory CD4+ T cells from PBMCs. Subset of the sample: CD45RA-negative fraction. All receptors derive from a young man in good health. Some clones in this sample may be carry-over from other donors' samples.

This clone was recorded a few times. Other DNA sequences from this sample encode an identical CDR3 as well. This chain joins TRBV20-1 and TRBJ2-7, with D uncertain. V dropped 6 bases and J dropped 6 bases, with 9 bases sitting between them. Per the germline V gene, CDR1 is DFQATT and CDR2 is SNEGSKA (reference sequence). The CDR3 consists of 10 residues. CDR3: CSALGSEQYF. CDR3 DNA: TGCAGTGCCCTCGGATCCGAGCAGTACTTC.

Comments on this clone: Being one base from a much bigger clone, this may be a read error. Other DNA sequences in the same sample also yield this CDR3. The chain uses TRBV5-6 and TRBJ2-6; the D is unclear. Trimming shortened V by 4 bases and J by 0 bases, and 2 bases separated the two germline ends. Germline-derived CDR1 and CDR2 are SGHDT and YYEEEE. This CDR3 region has 13 residues. The CDR3 here is CASSLSGANVLTF. The CDR3 region has the DNA TGTGCCAGCAGCCTCTCTGGGGCCAACGTCCTGACTTTC. Based on the CDR3 plus reference TRBV5-6 and TRBJ2-6, the full variable domain is DAGVTQSPTHLIKTRGQQVTLRCSPKSGHDTVSWYQQALGQGPQFIFQYYEEEERQRGNFPDRFSGHQFPNYSSELNVNALLLGDSALYLCASSLSGANVLTFGAGSRLTVL.

This clone has only a few counts. The chain couples TRBV7-6 to TRBJ2-7; TRBD2 is a possible D gene (5 bases). V shed 4 bases and J shed 3 bases, with 19 bases lying between them. The CDR3 consists of 16 residues. CDR1 SGHVS and CDR2 FNYEAQ come from the germline V gene. Written as DNA, the CDR3 is TGTGCCAGCAGCTCCGCGTTGGCTAGCAAAATCTACGAGCAGTACTTC. This encodes CASSSALASKIYEQYF.

The chain couples TRBV9 to TRBJ2-5, with a tentative D call TRBD2 (7 bases). In germline, CDR1 is SGDLS, CDR2 YYNGEE. V was trimmed by 0 bases and J by 4 bases, leaving 13 bases between them. The CDR3 is made up of 15 amino acids. Here the CDR3 reads CASSVGGGVPETQYF. The CDR3 DNA sequence: TGTGCCAGCAGCGTAGGAGGGGGGGTCCCAGAGACCCAGTACTTC.

The genes are TRBV18 and TRBJ1-2, with 8 bases fitting TRBD1. The CDR3 extends over 15 amino acids. J lost 2 bases, V lost 6 bases, and 8 bases had no gene match. Per the germline V gene, CDR1 is KGHSH and CDR2 is LQKENI. The CDR3 DNA reads as TGTGCCAGCTCGCCTGGACAGGGCTCCAACTATGGCTACACCTTC. Residues: CASSPGQGSNYGYTF.

This CDR3 reads CASSPSGLGETQYF. CDR3 nucleotides: TGCGCCAGCAGCCCTAGCGGACTGGGGGAGACCCAGTACTTC. V gene TRBV5-1 combines with J gene TRBJ2-5; 7 bases map to TRBD2. Germline V gene data show CDR1 as SGHRS and CDR2 as YFSETQ. The CDR3 has 14 residues. V lost 4 bases and J lost 5; bases outside the gene matches: 8.

The sample holds a few counts of this clone. The sample has other DNA sequences that encode this CDR3 too. This chain links TRBV7-2 with TRBJ1-5; D is unclear. This CDR3 region has 12 residues. Germline assignment: CDR1 SGHTA and CDR2 FQGNSA. Trimming removed 1 base from V and 7 bases from J, with 5 bases in between. CDR3 loop: CASSLDSQPQHF. CDR3 coding DNA: TGTGCCAGCAGCTTAGATTCGCAGCCCCAGCATTTT.

The CDR3 protein is CASSRTGGQSAGNTIYF. Here the CDR3 DNA reads TGCGCCAGCAGCCGGACCGGGGGACAGTCGGCTGGAAACACCATATATTTT. V gene TRBV4-3 combines with J gene TRBJ1-3; 7 bases map to TRBD1. Trimming took 4 bases from V and 2 from J; bases not matched to a gene: 11. The V gene's germline CDR1 is LGHNA and CDR2 YSLEER. This CDR3 region has 17 residues.

The chain combines TRBV10-3 with TRBJ2-2, with TRBD2 matching 14 bases. Germline V gene lookup returns CDR1 ENHRY and CDR2 SYGVKD. CDR3 length: 20 residues. With 5 bases clipped from V and 1 base from J, the junction kept 12 bases outside the gene matches. DNA for the CDR3: TGTGCCATCAGTCCCTGGGGACTAGCGGGAGAGACCGTGAACACCGGGGAGCTGTTTTTT. Translation gives CAISPWGLAGETVNTGELFF.

The rearrangement joins TRBV28 to TRBJ2-1; D might be TRBD1 (6 bases). The CDR3 is 14 residues long. Per the germline V gene, CDR1 is MDHEN and CDR2 is SYDVKM. Trimming removed 3 bases at V and 6 bases at J, with 12 bases between. The CDR3 region has the DNA TGTGCCAGCAGTTTTCGCAGGGGTACCAATGAGCAGTTCTTC. This gives the protein CASSFRRGTNEQFF.

V is TRBV5-5 and J is TRBJ2-7; possible D gene TRBD2, 6 bases. Germline loops: CDR1 SGHKS, CDR2 YYEKEE (reference sequence). This CDR3 has 14 residues. Trimming took 3 bases from V and 4 from J, leaving 14 bases between them. This CDR3 is CASSSPGLIYEQYF. CDR3 coding DNA: TGTGCCAGCAGCTCGCCGGGACTCATATACGAGCAGTACTTC.

On this clone: A much larger clone lies one base from this, so it may be a read error. J is TRBJ1-1 and V is TRBV6-1, with D perhaps matching TRBD1 (5 bases). The CDR3 consists of 12 residues. V was clipped by 4 bases and J by 7 bases, with 10 bases between them. Germline-derived CDR1 and CDR2 are MNHNS and SASEGT. The CDR3 loop is CASSGWDGEAFF. The DNA of the CDR3 is TGTGCCAGCAGTGGATGGGACGGTGAAGCTTTCTTT.

V is TRBV19 and J is TRBJ2-1, with TRBD2 identical over 12 bases. This CDR3 is built from 17 residues. Germline CDR1 and CDR2: LNHDA and SQIVND (reference sequence). J was trimmed by 6 bases and V by 1 base; bases with no gene match: 7. CDR3 bases: TGTGCCAGTAGTATAGGTCTAGCGGGAGGGCCAATCAATGAGCAGTTCTTC. Residues: CASSIGLAGGPINEQFF.

This clone was counted a few times. The gene calls are TRBV5-1 and TRBJ1-4; D gene uncertain. The CDR3 contains 14 residues. Trimming took off 6 bases at V and 0 bases at J, with 9 bases between the two ends. Germline V gives CDR1 SGHRS, CDR2 YFSETQ. The CDR3 DNA is TGCGCCAGCAAAGGGATTTCAACTAATGAAAAACTGTTTTTT. It yields the protein CASKGISTNEKLFF.

Concerning this clone itself: Other nucleotide sequences in the sample specify the same CDR3. The chain links TRBV2 to TRBJ2-7; maybe TRBD1 (6 bases). This CDR3 comprises 13 residues. V lost 7 bases and J 1 base, leaving 11 bases between the germline ends. In germline, CDR1 is SNHLY, CDR2 FYNNEI. The CDR3 loop reads CASIGGLSYEQYF. The CDR3 nucleotides are TGTGCCAGCATTGGGGGCCTGTCCTACGAGCAGTACTTC.

CDR3 bases: TGTGCCAGTAGTATAGGAGGACAGAGCTACGAGCAGTACTTC. Translated, it gives CASSIGGQSYEQYF. The V gene is TRBV19, the J gene TRBJ2-7; a weak D match, TRBD1 (6 bases). V was trimmed by 1 base and J by 3 bases, leaving 10 bases between them. CDR1 and CDR2 from the germline V gene are LNHDA and SQIVND (reference sequence). The CDR3 runs 14 residues.

V is TRBV7-2 and J is TRBJ2-1; D gene uncertain. Germline assignment: CDR1 SGHTA and CDR2 FQGNSA. The CDR3 extends over 16 amino acids. Trimming cost V 5 bases and J 5 bases, with 19 bases left between them. The CDR3 protein is CASSPFQWVGDNEQFF. The CDR3 region has the DNA TGTGCCAGCAGCCCCTTTCAGTGGGTAGGTGACAATGAGCAGTTCTTC.

The CDR3 is CASSFQGGSTGELFF. CDR3 DNA sequence: TGTGCCAGCAGTTTTCAGGGAGGGAGCACCGGGGAGCTGTTTTTT. The chain couples TRBV7-3 to TRBJ2-2; 7 bases map to TRBD2. V shed 6 bases and J 4 bases; nucleotides not matched to a gene: 8. This CDR3 spans 15 amino acids. Per germline, CDR1 SGHTA and CDR2 FQGTGA. The full variable domain, in which reference TRBV7-3 and TRBJ2-2 provide the parts outside the CDR3, is GAGVSQTPSNKVTEKGKYVELRCDPISGHTALYWYRQSLGQGPEFLIYFQGTGAADDSGLPNDRFFAVRPEGSVSTLKIQRTERGDSAVYLCASSFQGGSTGELFFGEGSRLTVL.

This clone was observed a handful of times. V and J are TRBV11-2 and TRBJ2-1, with 10 bases aligning to TRBD2. The CDR3 totals 17 residues. With 4 bases clipped from V and 2 bases from J, the junction kept 8 bases outside the gene matches. Germline CDR1 and CDR2: SGHAT and FQNNGV. The CDR3 loop is CASSYRSGRVAYNEQFF. The CDR3 DNA reads as TGTGCCAGCAGCTATAGAAGCGGGAGGGTGGCCTACAATGAGCAGTTCTTC. Full variable domain (outside the CDR3, taken from reference TRBV11-2 and TRBJ2-1): EAGVAQSPRYKIIEKRQSVAFWCNPISGHATLYWYQQILGQGPKLLIQFQNNGVVDDSQLPKDRFSAERLKGVDSTLKIQPAKLEDSAVYLCASSYRSGRVAYNEQFFGPGTRLTVL.

V usage is TRBV28 and J usage is TRBJ1-2; 7 bases are a match to TRBD1. Germline V lookup: CDR1 MDHEN, CDR2 SYDVKM. With V trimmed by 10 bases and J by 4 bases, 9 bases remained unmatched. CDR3 size: 13 residues. The CDR3 region has the DNA TGTGCCACCATGGACAGGACGGGCTATGGCTACACCTTC. Translation: CATMDRTGYGYTF.

This clone showed up just a few times. The chain couples TRBV7-2 to TRBJ1-2; D call uncertain. Germline V gene sequence: CDR1 SGHTA, CDR2 FQGNSA. The CDR3 is 12 residues long. The V and J ends lost 7 bases and 1 base respectively, with 7 bases between them. CDR3 amino acids: CASKQNNYGYTF. DNA of the CDR3: TGTGCCAGCAAACAAAATAACTATGGCTACACCTTC.

The chain uses TRBV27 and TRBJ1-1; 7 bases agree with TRBD1. After removal of 5 bases from V and 4 bases from J, the junction contained 4 bases not matched to a gene. Looked up from germline, CDR1 is MNHEY and CDR2 is SMNVEV (reference sequence). CDR3 length: 13 amino acids. In DNA form, the CDR3 reads TGTGCCAGCAGTCGCGCAGGGGGCACTGAAGCTTTCTTT. Translation: CASSRAGGTEAFF.

The chain is built from TRBV10-3 and TRBJ2-5; D call uncertain. The CDR3 is 14 residues long. Germline assignment: CDR1 ENHRY and CDR2 SYGVKD. The V and J ends lost 3 bases and 1 base respectively, with 9 bases between them. The CDR3 reads CAISERGFQETQYF. As DNA, the CDR3 is TGTGCCATCAGTGAACGAGGCTTCCAAGAGACCCAGTACTTC.

The chain carries TRBV6-6 and TRBJ2-7, with D possibly being TRBD2 (6 bases). Looked up from germline, CDR1 is MNHNY and CDR2 is SVGAGI (reference sequence). Trimming took 2 bases from V and 4 from J, leaving 18 bases between them. The CDR3 runs to 16 residues. This chain's CDR3 is CASSYAWGESFYEQYF. The CDR3 nucleotides are TGTGCCAGCAGTTACGCCTGGGGGGAGAGCTTTTACGAGCAGTACTTC.

This chain joins TRBV9 and TRBJ2-3, with 7 nucleotides matching TRBD1. The CDR3 is 14 amino acids. Losses at the gene ends were 3 bases for V and 6 bases for J; bases not matched to a gene: 7. Germline values: CDR1 SGDLS, CDR2 YYNGEE. This chain's CDR3 is CASSARQGSDTQYF. In DNA form, the CDR3 reads TGTGCCAGCAGCGCCCGACAGGGTTCCGATACGCAGTATTTT.

This chain joins TRBV5-6 and TRBJ2-7, with D tentatively TRBD2 (6 bases). The CDR3 spans 14 residues. The ends were cut back, 3 bases at V and 2 bases at J, with 12 bases in the middle. CDR1 SGHDT and CDR2 YYEEEE come from the germline V gene. The CDR3 nucleotides are TGTGCCAGCAGCTCGGGACTTACCCCCTACGAGCAGTACTTC. Encoded protein: CASSSGLTPYEQYF.

This clone was seen ten or more times. The sample carries other DNA sequences with the same CDR3. The chain recombines TRBV4-2 with TRBJ2-3; 10 nucleotides agree with TRBD2. Germline assignment: CDR1 LGHNA and CDR2 YNFKEQ. The J segment lost 6 bases and the V segment lost 4 bases, leaving 10 bases of the junction unmatched. The CDR3 loop spans 16 amino acids. The CDR3 coding sequence is TGTGCCAGCAGCCCCATAGCGGGAGGACAGCGGGATACGCAGTATTTT. This codes for CASSPIAGGQRDTQYF.

This clone has a single count. Being one base from a much bigger clone, this may be a read error. Other DNA sequences in this specimen translate into the identical CDR3. The rearrangement uses TRBV5-1 and TRBJ1-5, with 9 nucleotides matching TRBD1. This CDR3 is built from 14 residues. V lost 4 bases and J lost 6; bases outside the gene matches: 5. Germline CDR1 reads SGHRS; CDR2 reads YFSETQ. The chain's CDR3 is CASSLGTGSQPQHF. The CDR3 DNA reads TGCGCCAGCAGCCTAGGGACAGGGAGTCAGCCCCAGCATTTT.

The CDR3, as DNA: TGTGCCATCAGTGAGTCTGCAGAGACCCAGTACTTC. Translation: CAISESAETQYF. The J gene is TRBJ2-5, the V gene TRBV10-3; D is unclear. The germline V gene encodes CDR1 ENHRY and CDR2 SYGVKD. Between the trimmed V and J ends, which lost 0 bases and 4 bases, there was a span of 3 bases. This CDR3 region has 12 residues.